The source of this T cell receptor (beta chain) is a study of cytomegalovirus exposure and HLA in healthy donors. Study-level findings and limits: Later work associated approximately 17,000 TCR beta sequences with HLA alleles at 0.05 false discovery rate. A list of roughly 180 TCR beta chains associated with cytomegalovirus was given.

The ends were cut back, 4 bases at V and 10 bases at J, with 15 bases in the middle. The CDR3 sequence is 14 residues long. Germline CDR1 and CDR2: SGHNT and YYREEE (reference sequence). On this clone: The antigen is unknown.

With 60 Vbeta and 13 Jbeta primers, the PCR was carried out. Method: immunoSEQ multiplex PCR; TCRdb's copy keeps in-frame clones and lacks some. The sample includes 150,000 to 200,000 clones, around 80% seen only once; the top ten take around 4.8%. This TCR came from a woman in her 30s in good health and CMV-seropositive. Sequencing was carried out using PBMCs. The chain has TRBV5-4 and TRBJ1-6; possibly TRBD1 for D (6 bases). The CDR3 DNA sequence: TGTGCCAGCAGCCTCACAGGGTTAAAGTCACCCCTCCACTTT. This encodes CASSLTGLKSPLHF.